Listed here are 7 T cell receptor beta chains from one sample, sequenced in a study of human versus mouse CDR3 diversity and MHC coevolution. The table came from immunoSEQ multiplex PCR; TCRdb's copy has only in-frame clones and leaves some out. The data show about 77,000 clones, with around 90% seen just once and roughly 0.16% held by the top ten. Specimen: naive CD4+ T cells from blood. The subset is: CD45RO-negative CD62L-positive naive CD4 T cells. Receptor source: a person aged 30 to 70 in good health.

The V and J genes are TRBV18 and TRBJ1-3; tentatively, D is TRBD1 (6 bases). This CDR3 region has 18 residues. CDR1 KGHSH and CDR2 LQKENI come from the germline V gene. Trimming took off 2 bases at V and 1 base at J, with 18 bases between the two ends. The CDR3 nucleotides are TGTGCCAGCTCACCAACAGGGACCGGAGGATTTTCTGGAAACACCATATATTTT. It is translated as CASSPTGTGGFSGNTIYF.

The V and J genes are TRBV28 and TRBJ1-6; D is unresolved. Germline CDR1 reads MDHEN; CDR2 reads SYDVKM. V lost 4 bases, J lost 10 bases, and 20 bases lay in between. The CDR3 runs 16 residues. CDR3: CASSSVPGQSSSPLHF. The CDR3 bases are TGTGCCAGCAGTTCCGTACCTGGGCAGTCTTCCTCACCCCTCCACTTT.

The chain carries TRBV4-1 and TRBJ2-2, with D perhaps matching TRBD2 (5 bases). The length of the CDR3 is 13 residues. Trimming shortened V by 2 bases and J by 4 bases, and 5 bases separated the two germline ends. Germline loops: CDR1 MGHRA, CDR2 YSYEKL. CDR3 protein: CASSQTSTGELFF. CDR3 sequence (DNA): TGCGCCAGCAGCCAAACTAGCACCGGGGAGCTGTTTTTT.

This clone was observed a single time. This chain links TRBV4-2 with TRBJ1-5, with D tentatively TRBD1 (6 bases). CDR1 and CDR2 (germline): LGHNA, YNFKEQ. CDR3 length equals 16 residues. V was cut by 0 bases and J by 2 bases, with 11 bases left in between. The CDR3 bases are TGTGCCAGCAGCCAAGAACAGGGTCGGGGCAATCAGCCCCAGCATTTT. It encodes CASSQEQGRGNQPQHF.

V is TRBV5-5 and J is TRBJ1-2; TRBD1 matches 8 bases. Trimming cost V 3 bases and J 8 bases; bases outside gene matches: 9. There are 14 residues in the CDR3. Germline V lookup: CDR1 SGHKS, CDR2 YYEKEE (reference sequence). The CDR3 is CASSSLPAGGGYTF. The DNA for the CDR3 is TGTGCCAGCAGCTCACTTCCGGCAGGGGGCGGCTACACCTTC.

This chain links TRBV5-1 with TRBJ1-5; tentatively, D is TRBD1 (6 bases). Germline CDR1 reads SGHRS; CDR2 reads YFSETQ. V lost 0 bases, J lost 7 bases, and 11 bases lay in between. There are 14 residues in the CDR3. CDR3 sequence reads: CASSLAPTGQPQHF. CDR3 DNA: TGCGCCAGCAGCTTGGCACCCACAGGGCAGCCCCAGCATTTT.

The chain has TRBV23-1 and TRBJ2-5, with D possibly TRBD2 on 6 matching bases. TRBV23-1 is an ORF, and what it does is uncertain. Trimming pared 0 bases from V and 5 bases from J, leaving 16 bases between. The CDR3 extends over 16 amino acids. The CDR3 is CASSQSEGDAGETQYF. CDR3 in DNA: TGCGCCAGCAGTCAATCGGAAGGGGACGCGGGGGAGACCCAGTACTTC.